This TCR beta chain was captured by sequencing in a study of Graves' ophthalmopathy and Graves' hyperthyroidism. Study findings and constraints: Separation of ophthalmopathy from stable hyperthyroidism was achieved by a 13-signature model, at about 90% sensitivity and approximately 81% specificity. Most thyroid clonotypes expanded beyond 0.001 frequency were also found in blood.

This clonotype was observed many times. The antigen remains undetermined. CDR3 size: 14 residues. Looked up from germline, CDR1 is MNHEY and CDR2 is SVGAGI. The germline V and J ends were trimmed by 0 bases and 2 bases, with 4 bases remaining between them. The sequenced template was RNA, covering the TCR beta CDR3 region. Second-round multiplex PCR came after a first-round RT-PCR that employed HTBI primers. TCRdb itself ran the multiplex PCR reads through MiXCR, one entry per CDR3 protein. The sample lists 150,000 to 200,000 distinct CDR3 sequences, approximately 38% occurring once. The sequence derives from a woman between 40 and 50 years old with Graves' ophthalmopathy. This chain connects TRBV6-5 to TRBJ2-2, with D unresolved. Sequencing input: peripheral blood. The CDR3 sequence: CASSYSTNTGELFF. Here the CDR3 DNA reads TGTGCCAGCAGTTACTCCACAAACACCGGGGAGCTGTTTTTT.